What follows are 22 T cell receptor beta chains derived from one specimen sequenced in a study of blood T cell repertoires in COVID-19. The method was immunoSEQ multiplex PCR; TCRdb's version includes in-frame clones alone and lacks a portion of them. Altogether 300,000 to 350,000 clones are present, roughly 87% being singletons, with the ten largest covering around 2.1%. What was sequenced was peripheral blood. Every receptor here comes from a young man with active or convalescent COVID-19.

The rearrangement joins TRBV5-5 to TRBJ1-2; 10 bases are shared with TRBD1. Germline assignment: CDR1 SGHKS and CDR2 YYEKEE (reference sequence). The CDR3 has 15 amino acids. V lost 0 bases and J lost 6; bases outside the gene matches: 5. The CDR3 sequence is CASSLVPDRGNGYTF. CDR3 DNA sequence: TGTGCCAGCAGCTTGGTACCGGACAGGGGGAATGGCTACACCTTC. Drawing the rest from reference TRBV5-5 and TRBJ1-2, the complete variable domain is DAGVTQSPTHLIKTRGQQVTLRCSPISGHKSVSWYQQVLGQGPQFIFQYYEKEERGRGNFPDRFSARQFPNYSSELNVNALLLGDSALYLCASSLVPDRGNGYTFGSGTRLTVV.

This chain joins TRBV7-9 and TRBJ2-2, with D possibly TRBD1 on 5 matching bases. This CDR3 has 14 residues. Trimming removed 11 bases at V and 6 bases at J, with 19 bases between. The germline V gene has CDR1 SEHNR and CDR2 FQNEAQ (reference sequence). DNA for the CDR3: TGTGCCGAAAGACCAAGATTGACAGCCGGGGAGCTGTTTTTT. Protein sequence: CAERPRLTAGELFF.

The rearrangement links TRBV7-3 to TRBJ2-1; TRBD2 aligns across 11 bases. J was trimmed by 5 bases and V by 5 bases; bases with no gene match: 8. Germline V lookup: CDR1 SGHTA, CDR2 FQGTGA. The CDR3 totals 16 residues. The CDR3 reads CASSPAGTSGHNEQFF. CDR3 coding DNA: TGTGCCAGCAGCCCAGCCGGGACTAGCGGCCACAATGAGCAGTTCTTC.

This clone was found once. The chain couples TRBV6-2 or TRBV6-3 to TRBJ2-1; TRBD1 might be the D (5 bases). The germline V gene encodes CDR1 MNHEY and CDR2 SVGEGT. The V end lost 4 bases, the J end lost 7 bases, and 14 bases lay between the germline ends. The CDR3 contains 14 residues. The CDR3 reads CASSFAGSWNEQFF. CDR3 DNA sequence: TGTGCCAGCAGTTTTGCAGGGTCATGGAATGAGCAGTTCTTC.

The chain uses TRBV4-3 and TRBJ1-6; perhaps TRBD1 as D (6 bases). This CDR3 spans 16 amino acids. Germline CDR1 LGHNA, CDR2 YSLEER. With 1 base removed from V and 5 bases from J, the gap between germline ends came to 12 bases. The CDR3 is CASSQAPQGNNSPLHF. CDR3 in DNA: TGCGCCAGCAGCCAAGCCCCTCAGGGGAATAATTCACCCCTCCACTTT.

This sequence joins TRBV11-2 and TRBJ2-4; no clear D. This CDR3 region has 12 residues. Germline lookup yields CDR1 SGHAT and CDR2 FQNNGV. V lost 1 base and J lost 7, with 5 bases in between. CDR3 nucleotides: TGTGCCAGCAGCTTAGCTAGGAACATTCAGTACTTC. It is translated as CASSLARNIQYF.

This clone came up a few times. The genes are TRBV27 and TRBJ1-5, with TRBD1 identical over 7 bases. The J segment lost 0 bases and the V segment lost 1 base, leaving 9 bases of the junction unmatched. The CDR3 extends over 18 amino acids. The germline gives CDR1 MNHEY, CDR2 SMNVEV (reference sequence). The CDR3 DNA is TGTGCCAGCAGTTTATATTTTACAGGGGATAATAGCAATCAGCCCCAGCATTTT. It translates to CASSLYFTGDNSNQPQHF.

The chain recombines TRBV5-6 with TRBJ1-1; the D gene is possibly TRBD1 (5 bases). The germline V and J ends were trimmed by 2 bases and 5 bases, with 7 bases remaining between them. The CDR3 covers 12 residues. Per germline, CDR1 SGHDT and CDR2 YYEEEE. In DNA, the CDR3 is TGTGCCAGCAGCTTCGGGGGGACTGAAGCTTTCTTT. Translation gives CASSFGGTEAFF.

The genes are TRBV19 and TRBJ1-4; D is uncertain. Trimming pared 9 bases from V and 5 bases from J, leaving 13 bases between. Germline assignment: CDR1 LNHDA and CDR2 SQIVND (reference sequence). There are 13 residues in the CDR3. The DNA of the CDR3 is TGTGCCAGCCTCGGGTACGGGAATGAAAAACTGTTTTTT. It yields the protein CASLGYGNEKLFF.

This chain connects TRBV6-5 to TRBJ2-3, with 8 bases fitting TRBD1. With 7 bases clipped from V and 2 bases from J, the junction kept 8 bases outside the gene matches. The germline CDR1 and CDR2 sequences are MNHEY and SVGAGI. This CDR3 is 15 amino acids long. The CDR3 loop is CASTDGQGITDTQYF. CDR3 coding DNA: TGTGCCAGCACCGACGGACAGGGAATCACAGATACGCAGTATTTT.

This rearrangement joins TRBV7-8 to TRBJ1-6; 8 bases agree with TRBD1. Germline CDR1 and CDR2: SGHVS and FQNEAQ. J gave up 10 bases and V 7 bases, and 6 bases lay outside the gene matches. CDR3 size: 13 residues. CDR3 bases: TGTGCCAGCACGGGACAGGTTCAATCACCCCTCCACTTT. Its translation is CASTGQVQSPLHF.

The rearrangement links TRBV18 to TRBJ1-2; 8 bases line up with TRBD1. The CDR3 contains 14 residues. Germline loops: CDR1 KGHSH, CDR2 LQKENI. After removal of 3 bases from V and 6 bases from J, the junction contained 6 bases not matched to a gene. DNA for the CDR3: TGTGCCAGCTCACCTTCCCAGGGGGCAAATGGCTACACCTTC. Amino acids: CASSPSQGANGYTF.

The J gene is TRBJ2-1, the V gene TRBV4-1, with 12 bases lining up with TRBD1. CDR1 is MGHRA and CDR2 is YSYEKL in the germline V gene. The CDR3 covers 15 residues. After removal of 4 bases from V and 7 bases from J, the junction contained 5 bases not matched to a gene. In nucleotides, the CDR3 is TGCGCCAGCAGCCGGGGACAGGGGGCTGTTAATGAGCAGTTCTTC. Amino acids: CASSRGQGAVNEQFF.

The J gene is TRBJ2-4, the V gene TRBV24-1; 11 bases map to TRBD2. CDR3 size: 19 residues. Losses at the gene ends were 4 bases for V and 2 bases for J; bases not matched to a gene: 12. The germline V gene encodes CDR1 KGHDR and CDR2 SFDVKD. The CDR3 sequence is CATSEHSGGANGPKNIQYF. The DNA of the CDR3 is TGTGCCACCAGTGAACATAGCGGGGGGGCGAATGGTCCCAAAAACATTCAGTACTTC.

The rearrangement links TRBV19 to TRBJ2-1; 9 nucleotides line up with TRBD2. Trimming took 1 base from V and 0 from J; bases not matched to a gene: 13. The CDR3 loop spans 20 amino acids. Germline V CDR1 and CDR2: LNHDA, SQIVND (reference sequence). The CDR3, as DNA: TGTGCCAGTAGTATAGGACGTTTCAGCGGGAGGACAAGCTCCTACAATGAGCAGTTCTTC. Encoded protein: CASSIGRFSGRTSSYNEQFF.

The J gene is TRBJ2-1, the V gene TRBV5-1; 9 positions match TRBD2. V trimming: 2 bases; J trimming: 9 bases; junction bases outside the gene matches: 9. CDR3 length: 15 residues. CDR1 is SGHRS and CDR2 is YFSETQ in the germline V gene. CDR3 sequence reads: CASSLGGRAAPEQFF. DNA of the CDR3: TGCGCCAGCAGCTTAGGCGGGAGGGCAGCCCCTGAGCAGTTCTTC.

Concerning this clone: The identical CDR3 is also encoded by other nucleotide sequences in the sample. The chain employs TRBV5-1 and TRBJ1-1, with D uncertain. Germline assignment: CDR1 SGHRS and CDR2 YFSETQ. V was shortened by 4 bases and J by 0 bases, with 7 bases between the two germline ends. The CDR3 loop spans 13 amino acids. CDR3 loop: CASSLTVNTEAFF. CDR3 nucleotides: TGCGCCAGCAGCCTCACTGTGAACACTGAAGCTTTCTTT.

The chain links TRBV6-2 or TRBV6-3 to TRBJ1-3, with D possibly TRBD1 on 5 matching bases. Per the germline V gene, CDR1 is MNHEY and CDR2 is SVGEGT. The CDR3 is 15 residues long. With 5 bases removed from V and 0 bases from J, the gap between germline ends came to 11 bases. CDR3 sequence: CASSPPTGSGNTIYF. The CDR3 DNA reads TGTGCCAGCAGTCCGCCAACAGGCTCTGGAAACACCATATATTTT.

CDR3 protein: CASSSRPGGAFNEQFF. The DNA for the CDR3 is TGCGCCAGCAGCTCACGGCCAGGGGGCGCATTTAATGAGCAGTTCTTC. This chain connects TRBV5-1 to TRBJ2-1; TRBD1 aligns across 8 bases. The CDR3 has 16 amino acids. J gave up 7 bases and V 3 bases, and 12 bases lay outside the gene matches. From germline, CDR1 is SGHRS and CDR2 YFSETQ. Complete variable domain (other parts from reference TRBV5-1 and TRBJ2-1): KAGVTQTPRYLIKTRGQQVTLSCSPISGHRSVSWYQQTPGQGLQFLFEYFSETQRNKGNFPGRFSGRQFSNSRSEMNVSTLELGDSALYLCASSSRPGGAFNEQFFGPGTRLTVL.

This clone appeared a few times. The V call is TRBV4-1, the J call TRBJ2-1, with TRBD2 matching over 7 bases. The CDR3 runs 16 residues. With 2 bases clipped from V and 8 bases from J, the junction kept 12 bases outside the gene matches. Germline CDR1 and CDR2: MGHRA and YSYEKL. CDR3 sequence reads: CASSQSGLGRIDEQFF. For the CDR3, the DNA is TGCGCCAGCAGCCAATCAGGACTAGGACGTATAGATGAGCAGTTCTTC.

The chain couples TRBV29-1 to TRBJ1-4, with D possibly TRBD1 on 6 matching bases. Germline assignment: CDR1 SQVTM and CDR2 ANQGSEA. CDR3 size: 14 residues. V lost 6 bases and J 4 bases, leaving 15 bases between the germline ends. In DNA, the CDR3 is TGCAGCGTCTCGCAGGGGTTCGGTAATGAAAAACTGTTTTTT. It translates to CSVSQGFGNEKLFF.

A few counts support this clone. The chain has TRBV10-2 and TRBJ2-7; TRBD2 might be the D (6 bases). The CDR3 totals 14 residues. Trimming removed 3 bases at V and 4 bases at J, with 13 bases between. Germline V CDR1 and CDR2: WSHSY, SAAADI. The CDR3 here is CASSDGGKRYEQYF. In nucleotides, the CDR3 is TGCGCCAGCAGTGACGGGGGTAAGAGGTACGAGCAGTACTTC.